The source of this TCR beta chain is a study of cytomegalovirus exposure and HLA in healthy donors. Study-level points and caveats: Associated with cytomegalovirus, according to the listing, were 150 to 200 TCR beta chains. The study found most TCR sequences rare, yet found some public TCRs in many donors. Information on immune exposure was restricted to one variable (CMV serostatus).

The PCR had 60 Vbeta and 13 Jbeta primers. In the authors' methods: Approximately 12 million of the approximately 80 million unique TCR beta chains counted in a later analysis were shared. Libraries were prepared by immunoSEQ multiplex PCR; TCRdb keeps only in-frame clonotypes and omits some of them. V, J and clone size were drawn from that table, and D and trimming were deduced from the DNA. The sample lists over 200,000 clones, about three quarters occurring once. As to this clone: The antigen is not known. The sample has other DNA sequences that encode this CDR3 too.

This TCR derives from a woman aged 60-70 years in good health and CMV-seropositive. The sample was PBMCs.

This CDR3 is CASSPRQGGYGYTF. In DNA form, the CDR3 reads TGTGCCAGCAGCCCAAGACAGGGAGGTTATGGCTACACCTTC. This rearrangement joins TRBV7-9 to TRBJ1-2, with 7 bases fitting TRBD1. The junction had 8 bases not matched to a gene; V was cut back by 5 bases and J by 5 bases. CDR3 length equals 14 residues. Looked up from germline, CDR1 is SEHNR and CDR2 is FQNEAQ (reference sequence).